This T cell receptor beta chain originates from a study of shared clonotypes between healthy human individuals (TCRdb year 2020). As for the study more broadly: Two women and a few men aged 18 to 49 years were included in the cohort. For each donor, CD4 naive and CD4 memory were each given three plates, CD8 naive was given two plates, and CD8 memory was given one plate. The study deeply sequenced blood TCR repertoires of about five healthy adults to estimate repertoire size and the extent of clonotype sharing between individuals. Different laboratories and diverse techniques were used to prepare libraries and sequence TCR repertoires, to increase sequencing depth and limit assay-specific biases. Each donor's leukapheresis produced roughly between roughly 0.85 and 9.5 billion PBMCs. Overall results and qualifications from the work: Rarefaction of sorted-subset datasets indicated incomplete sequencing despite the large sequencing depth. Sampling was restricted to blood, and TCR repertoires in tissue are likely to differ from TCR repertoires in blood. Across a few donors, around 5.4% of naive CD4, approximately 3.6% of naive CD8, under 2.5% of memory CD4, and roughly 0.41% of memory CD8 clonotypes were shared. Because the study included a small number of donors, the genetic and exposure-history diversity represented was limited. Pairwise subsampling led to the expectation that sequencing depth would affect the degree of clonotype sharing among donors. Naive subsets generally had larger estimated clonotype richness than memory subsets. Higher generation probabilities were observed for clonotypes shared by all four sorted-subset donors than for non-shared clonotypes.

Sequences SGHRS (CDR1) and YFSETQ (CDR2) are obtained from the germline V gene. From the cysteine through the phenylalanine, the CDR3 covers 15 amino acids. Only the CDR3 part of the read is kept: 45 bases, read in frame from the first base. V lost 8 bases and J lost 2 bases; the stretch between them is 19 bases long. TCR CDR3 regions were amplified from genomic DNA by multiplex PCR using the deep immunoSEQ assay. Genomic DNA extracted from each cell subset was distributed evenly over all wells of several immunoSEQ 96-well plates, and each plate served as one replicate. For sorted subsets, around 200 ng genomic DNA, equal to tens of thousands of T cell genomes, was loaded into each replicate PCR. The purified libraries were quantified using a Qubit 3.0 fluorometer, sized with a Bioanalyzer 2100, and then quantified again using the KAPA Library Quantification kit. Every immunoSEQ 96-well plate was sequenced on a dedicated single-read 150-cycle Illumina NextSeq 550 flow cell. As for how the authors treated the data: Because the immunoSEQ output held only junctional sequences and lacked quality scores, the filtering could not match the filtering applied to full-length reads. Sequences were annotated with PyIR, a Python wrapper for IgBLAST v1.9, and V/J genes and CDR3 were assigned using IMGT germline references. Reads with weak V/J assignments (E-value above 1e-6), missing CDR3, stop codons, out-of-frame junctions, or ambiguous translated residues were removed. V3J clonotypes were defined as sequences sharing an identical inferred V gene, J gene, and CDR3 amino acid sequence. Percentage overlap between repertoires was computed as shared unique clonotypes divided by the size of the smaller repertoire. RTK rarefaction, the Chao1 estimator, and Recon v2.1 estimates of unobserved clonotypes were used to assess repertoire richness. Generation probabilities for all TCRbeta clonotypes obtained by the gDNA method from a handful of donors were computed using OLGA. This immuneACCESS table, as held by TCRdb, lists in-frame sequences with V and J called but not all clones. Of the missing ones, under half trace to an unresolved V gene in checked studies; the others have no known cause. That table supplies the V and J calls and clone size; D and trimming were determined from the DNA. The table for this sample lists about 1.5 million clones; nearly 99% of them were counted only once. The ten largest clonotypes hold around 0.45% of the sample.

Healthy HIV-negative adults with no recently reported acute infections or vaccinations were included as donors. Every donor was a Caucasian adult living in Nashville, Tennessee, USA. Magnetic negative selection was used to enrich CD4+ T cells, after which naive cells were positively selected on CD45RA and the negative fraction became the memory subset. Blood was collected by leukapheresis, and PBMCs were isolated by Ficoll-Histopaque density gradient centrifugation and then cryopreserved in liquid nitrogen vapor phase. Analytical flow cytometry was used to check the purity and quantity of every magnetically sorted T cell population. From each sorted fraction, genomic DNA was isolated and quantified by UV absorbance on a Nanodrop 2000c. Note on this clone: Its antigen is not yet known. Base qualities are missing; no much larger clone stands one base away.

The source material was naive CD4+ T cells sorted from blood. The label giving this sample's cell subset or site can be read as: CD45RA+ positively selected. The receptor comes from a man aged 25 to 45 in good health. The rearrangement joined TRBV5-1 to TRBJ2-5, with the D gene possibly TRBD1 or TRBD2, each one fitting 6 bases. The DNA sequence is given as TGCGCCAGTGGGGGGCCCCAGGACCCGCAAGAGACCCAGTACTTC. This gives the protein CASGGPQDPQETQYF. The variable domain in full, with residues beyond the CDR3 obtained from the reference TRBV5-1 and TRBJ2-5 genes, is KAGVTQTPRYLIKTRGQQVTLSCSPISGHRSVSWYQQTPGQGLQFLFEYFSETQRNKGNFPGRFSGRQFSNSRSEMNVSTLELGDSALYLCASGGPQDPQETQYFGPGTRLLVL.